Given below is one TCR beta chain in context. This sample was taken from a study of blood T cell repertoires in COVID-19. At the level of the study: Some COVID-19 samples were acute and others convalescent; all came from the United States, Italy and Spain. T cells, B-cell-depleted T cells, or PBMCs provided the cDNA or gDNA that served as material.

Under the authors' procedure: Nucleated cell number was recorded as an estimate derived from reference gene primer amplification. Using immunoSEQ multiplex PCR, the repertoire was profiled, and TCRdb retains in-frame clones only, with some absent. V and J calls and clone size are given by that table; D and trimming were obtained from the DNA. The table records roughly 150,000 clones, around 86% of them present only once. Trimming at V came to 8 bases and at J to 5 bases, leaving 2 bases not matched to a gene. Germline lookup yields CDR1 MNHEY and CDR2 SVGAGI. The CDR3 is 12 amino acids. The sequence was obtained from a man older than 75 with acute or convalescent COVID-19. Material: peripheral blood. The chain joins TRBV6-5 to TRBJ1-1; 10 bases match TRBD1. The CDR3 region is CASRDRGTEAFF. CDR3 in DNA: TGTGCCAGCCGGGACAGGGGAACTGAAGCTTTCTTT.